Only a few counts were recorded for the clone carrying this T cell receptor (beta chain). This sample is part of a study of chronic HIV infection and antiretroviral therapy. CDR1 is SQVTM and CDR2 is ANQGSEA in the germline V gene. CDR3 length equals 14 residues. The V and J ends lost 6 bases and 7 bases respectively, with 19 bases between them. TCRdb re-analysed the 5' RACE reads in MiXCR, keeping a single row per CDR3 protein. The sample includes about 31,000 distinct CDR3 sequences, around 9% of them seen just once. The sequenced sample consisted of peripheral blood. The chain recombines TRBV29-1 with TRBJ1-5; D remains ambiguous. The sequence derives from an adult who had HIV and had not received antiretroviral therapy, or was an uninfected healthy control (not recorded which). The CDR3: CSVAVEGNTQPQHF. DNA of the CDR3: TGCAGCGTCGCTGTAGAAGGCAACACACAGCCCCAGCATTTT.